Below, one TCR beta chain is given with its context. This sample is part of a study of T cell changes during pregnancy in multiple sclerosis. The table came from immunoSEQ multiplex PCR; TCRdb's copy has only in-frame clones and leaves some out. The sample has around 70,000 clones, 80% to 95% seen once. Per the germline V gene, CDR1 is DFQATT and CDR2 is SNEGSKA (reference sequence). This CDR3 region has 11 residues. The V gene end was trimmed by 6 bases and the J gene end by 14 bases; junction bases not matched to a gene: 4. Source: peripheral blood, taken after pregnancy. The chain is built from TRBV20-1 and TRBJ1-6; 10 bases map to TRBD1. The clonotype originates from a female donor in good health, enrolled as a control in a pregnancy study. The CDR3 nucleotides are TGCAGTGCGGACAGGGGGAGTACCCTCCACTTT. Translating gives CSADRGSTLHF.